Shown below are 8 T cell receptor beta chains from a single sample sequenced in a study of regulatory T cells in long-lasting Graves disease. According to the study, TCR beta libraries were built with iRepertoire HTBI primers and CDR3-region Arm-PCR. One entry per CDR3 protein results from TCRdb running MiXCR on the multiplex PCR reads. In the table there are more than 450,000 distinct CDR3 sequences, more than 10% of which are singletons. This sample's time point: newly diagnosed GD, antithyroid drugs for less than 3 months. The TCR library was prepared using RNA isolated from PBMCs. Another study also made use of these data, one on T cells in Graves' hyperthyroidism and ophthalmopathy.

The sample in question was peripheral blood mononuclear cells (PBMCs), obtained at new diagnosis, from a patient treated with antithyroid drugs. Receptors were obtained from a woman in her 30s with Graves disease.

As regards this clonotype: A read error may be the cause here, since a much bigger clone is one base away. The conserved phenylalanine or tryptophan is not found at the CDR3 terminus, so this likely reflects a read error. This chain's CDR3 is CASSFFGSSYEQYL. CDR3 sequence (DNA): TGTGCCAGCAGTTTTTTCGGGAGTTCCTACGAGCAGTACCTC. This rearrangement joins TRBV28 to TRBJ2-7; a possible D gene is TRBD2 (6 bases). The germline CDR1 and CDR2 sequences are MDHEN and SYDVKM. The CDR3 totals 14 residues. The ends were cut back, 3 bases at V and 1 base at J, with 10 bases in the middle.

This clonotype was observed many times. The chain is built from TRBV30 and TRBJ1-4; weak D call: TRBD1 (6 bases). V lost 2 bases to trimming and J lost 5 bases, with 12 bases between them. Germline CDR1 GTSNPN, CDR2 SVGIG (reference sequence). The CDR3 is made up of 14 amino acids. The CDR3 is CAWSFTGMNEKLFF. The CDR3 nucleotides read TGTGCCTGGAGTTTTACAGGGATGAATGAAAAACTGTTTTTT.

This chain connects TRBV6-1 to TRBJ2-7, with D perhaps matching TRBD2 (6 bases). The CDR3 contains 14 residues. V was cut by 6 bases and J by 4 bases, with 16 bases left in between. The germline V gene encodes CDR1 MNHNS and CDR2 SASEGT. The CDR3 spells CASSRISGAYEQYF. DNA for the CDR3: TGTGCCAGCAGCAGGATTAGCGGAGCATACGAGCAGTACTTC.

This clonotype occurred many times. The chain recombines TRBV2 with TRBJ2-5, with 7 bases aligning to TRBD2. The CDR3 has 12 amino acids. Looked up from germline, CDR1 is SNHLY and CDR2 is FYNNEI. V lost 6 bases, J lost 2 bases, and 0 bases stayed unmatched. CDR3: CASRRGQETQYF. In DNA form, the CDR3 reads TGTGCCAGCAGGCGGGGGCAAGAGACCCAGTACTTC. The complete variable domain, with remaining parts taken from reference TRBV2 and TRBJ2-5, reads EPEVTQTPSHQVTQMGQEVILRCVPISNHLYFYWYRQILGQKVEFLVSFYNNEISEKSEIFDDQFSVERPDGSNFTLKIRSTKLEDSAMYFCASRRGQETQYFGPGTRLLVL.

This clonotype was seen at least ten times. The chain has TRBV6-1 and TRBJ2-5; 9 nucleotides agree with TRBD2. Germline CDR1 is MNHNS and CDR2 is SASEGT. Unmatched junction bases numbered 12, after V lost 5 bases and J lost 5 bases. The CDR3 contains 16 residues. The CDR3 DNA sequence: TGTGCCAGCAGTAAATTCGGTAGCGGGAGCTGGGAGACCCAGTACTTC. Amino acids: CASSKFGSGSWETQYF.

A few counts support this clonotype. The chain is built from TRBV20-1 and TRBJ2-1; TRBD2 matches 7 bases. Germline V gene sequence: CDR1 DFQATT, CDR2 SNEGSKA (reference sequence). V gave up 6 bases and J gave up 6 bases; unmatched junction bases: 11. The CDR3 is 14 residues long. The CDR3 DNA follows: TGCAGTGCCCCCGAGCGGGAATTCATCAATGAGCAGTTCTTC. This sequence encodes CSAPEREFINEQFF.

CDR3 nucleotides: TGTGCCAGCAGTGAATCCGGCAGAGCTTTCTTT. Translation: CASSESGRAFF. The J gene is TRBJ1-1, the V gene TRBV25-1; D call uncertain. This CDR3 spans 11 amino acids. Trimming cost V 1 base and J 10 bases, with 7 bases left between them. CDR1 MGHDK and CDR2 SYGVNS come from the germline V gene.

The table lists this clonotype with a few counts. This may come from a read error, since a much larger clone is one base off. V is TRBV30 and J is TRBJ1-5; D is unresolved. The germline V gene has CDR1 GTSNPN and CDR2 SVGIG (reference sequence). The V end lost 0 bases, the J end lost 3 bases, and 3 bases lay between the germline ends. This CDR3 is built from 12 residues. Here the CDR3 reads CAWSVPNQPQHF. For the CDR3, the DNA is TGTGCCTGGAGTGTACCCAATCAGCCCCAGCATTTT.